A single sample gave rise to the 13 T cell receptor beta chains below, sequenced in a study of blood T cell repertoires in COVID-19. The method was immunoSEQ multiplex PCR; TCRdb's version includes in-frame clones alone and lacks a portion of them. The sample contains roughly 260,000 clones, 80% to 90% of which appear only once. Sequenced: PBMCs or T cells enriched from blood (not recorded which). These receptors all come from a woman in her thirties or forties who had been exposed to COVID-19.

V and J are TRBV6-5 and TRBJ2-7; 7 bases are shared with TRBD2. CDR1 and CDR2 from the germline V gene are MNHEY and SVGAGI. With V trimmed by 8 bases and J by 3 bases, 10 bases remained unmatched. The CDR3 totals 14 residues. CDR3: CASLLGGFFYEQYF. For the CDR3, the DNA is TGTGCCAGCCTCCTGGGGGGGTTCTTCTACGAGCAGTACTTC.

The CDR3 here is CASSYLPYLAGASYEQYF. The CDR3 region has the DNA TGTGCCAGCAGTTACCTCCCCTATCTAGCGGGGGCCTCCTACGAGCAGTACTTC. This sequence joins TRBV6-2 or TRBV6-3 and TRBJ2-7; TRBD2 aligns across 10 bases. The CDR3 length is 18 residues. V lost 2 bases, J lost 0 bases, and 10 bases stayed unmatched. The germline gives CDR1 MNHEY, CDR2 SVGEGT.

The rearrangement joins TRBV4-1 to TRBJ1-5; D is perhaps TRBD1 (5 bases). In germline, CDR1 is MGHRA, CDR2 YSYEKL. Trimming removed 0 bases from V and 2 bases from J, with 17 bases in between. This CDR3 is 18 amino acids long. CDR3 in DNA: TGCGCCAGCAGCCAAGAGGGGGTGGGGGGATCAGGCAATCAGCCCCAGCATTTT. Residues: CASSQEGVGGSGNQPQHF.

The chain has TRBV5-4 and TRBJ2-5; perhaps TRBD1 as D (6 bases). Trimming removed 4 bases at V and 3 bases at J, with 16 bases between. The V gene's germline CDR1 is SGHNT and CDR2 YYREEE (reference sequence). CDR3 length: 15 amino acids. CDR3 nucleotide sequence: TGTGCCAGCAGCCAAGGACAGCGACGGGAAGAGACCCAGTACTTC. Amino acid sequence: CASSQGQRREETQYF.

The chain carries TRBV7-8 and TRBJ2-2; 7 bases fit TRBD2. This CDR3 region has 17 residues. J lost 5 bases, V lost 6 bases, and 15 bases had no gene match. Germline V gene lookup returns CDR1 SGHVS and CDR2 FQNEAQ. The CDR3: CASRRTVGGGRTGELFF. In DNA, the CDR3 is TGTGCCAGCAGGCGCACCGTGGGCGGGGGTCGTACCGGGGAGCTGTTTTTT.

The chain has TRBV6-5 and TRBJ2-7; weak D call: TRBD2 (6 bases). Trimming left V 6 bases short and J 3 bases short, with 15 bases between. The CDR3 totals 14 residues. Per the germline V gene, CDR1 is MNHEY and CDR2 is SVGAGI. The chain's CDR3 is CASSPRESRYEQYF. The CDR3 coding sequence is TGTGCCAGCAGCCCCCGGGAGTCCCGCTACGAGCAGTACTTC.

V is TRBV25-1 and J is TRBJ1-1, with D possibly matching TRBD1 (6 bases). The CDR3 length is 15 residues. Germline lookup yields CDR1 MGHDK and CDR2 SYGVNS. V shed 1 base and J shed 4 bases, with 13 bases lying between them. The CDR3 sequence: CASSEWGGRGTEAFF. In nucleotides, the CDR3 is TGTGCCAGCAGTGAATGGGGGGGGCGCGGCACTGAAGCTTTCTTT.

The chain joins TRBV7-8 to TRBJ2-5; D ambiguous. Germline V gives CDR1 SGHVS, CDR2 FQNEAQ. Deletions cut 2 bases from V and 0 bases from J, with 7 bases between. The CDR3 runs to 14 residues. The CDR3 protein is CASSLRFYQETQYF. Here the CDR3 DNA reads TGTGCCAGCAGCTTACGGTTCTACCAAGAGACCCAGTACTTC.

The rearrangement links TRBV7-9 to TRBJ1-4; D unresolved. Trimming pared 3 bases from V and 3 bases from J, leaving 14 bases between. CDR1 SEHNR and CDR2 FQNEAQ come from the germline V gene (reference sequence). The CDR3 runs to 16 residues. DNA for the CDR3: TGTGCCAGCAGCTTTGAAGGCGTGGGAGCTAATGAAAAACTGTTTTTT. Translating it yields CASSFEGVGANEKLFF.

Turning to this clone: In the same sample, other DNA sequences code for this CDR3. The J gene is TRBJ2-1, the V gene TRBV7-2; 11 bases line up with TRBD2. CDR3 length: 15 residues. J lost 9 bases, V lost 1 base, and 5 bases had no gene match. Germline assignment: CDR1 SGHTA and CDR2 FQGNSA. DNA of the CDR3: TGTGCCAGCAGCTTAGGTCTAGCGGGGGGTGTTGAGCAGTTCTTC. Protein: CASSLGLAGGVEQFF.

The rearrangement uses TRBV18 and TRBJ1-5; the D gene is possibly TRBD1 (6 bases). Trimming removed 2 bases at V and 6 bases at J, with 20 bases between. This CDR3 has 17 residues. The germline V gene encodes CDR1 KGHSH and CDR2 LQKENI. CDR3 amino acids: CASSPFPGTRSAQPQHF. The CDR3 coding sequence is TGTGCCAGCTCACCATTTCCAGGGACAAGATCCGCTCAGCCCCAGCATTTT.

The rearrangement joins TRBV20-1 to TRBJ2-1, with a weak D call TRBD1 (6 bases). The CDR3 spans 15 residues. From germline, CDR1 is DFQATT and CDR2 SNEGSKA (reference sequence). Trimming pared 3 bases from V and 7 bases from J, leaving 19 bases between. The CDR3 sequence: CSASRGSRRWNEQFF. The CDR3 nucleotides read TGCAGTGCTAGTAGGGGGAGTAGAAGGTGGAATGAGCAGTTCTTC.

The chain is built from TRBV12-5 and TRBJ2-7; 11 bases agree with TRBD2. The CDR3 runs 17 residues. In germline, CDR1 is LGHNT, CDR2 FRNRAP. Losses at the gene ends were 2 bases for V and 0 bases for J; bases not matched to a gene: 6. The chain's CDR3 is CASGLSPGLAVSYEQYF. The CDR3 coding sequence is TGTGCTAGTGGTTTGTCCCCGGGACTAGCGGTCTCCTACGAGCAGTACTTC.